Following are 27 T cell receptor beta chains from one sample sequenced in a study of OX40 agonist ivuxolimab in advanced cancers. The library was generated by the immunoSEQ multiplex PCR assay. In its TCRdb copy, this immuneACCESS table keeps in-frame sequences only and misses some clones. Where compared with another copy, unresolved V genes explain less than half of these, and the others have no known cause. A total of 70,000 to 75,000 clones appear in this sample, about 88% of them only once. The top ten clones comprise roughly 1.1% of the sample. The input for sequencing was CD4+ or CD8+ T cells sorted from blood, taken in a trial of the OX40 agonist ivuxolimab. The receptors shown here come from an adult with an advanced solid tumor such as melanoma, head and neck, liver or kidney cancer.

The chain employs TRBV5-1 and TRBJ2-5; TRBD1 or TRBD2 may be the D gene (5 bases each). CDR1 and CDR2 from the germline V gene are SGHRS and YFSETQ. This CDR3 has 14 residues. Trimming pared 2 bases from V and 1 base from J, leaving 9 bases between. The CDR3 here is CASSFGARQETQYF. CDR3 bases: TGCGCCAGCAGCTTCGGGGCCCGCCAAGAGACCCAGTACTTC. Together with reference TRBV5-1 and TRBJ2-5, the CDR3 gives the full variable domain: KAGVTQTPRYLIKTRGQQVTLSCSPISGHRSVSWYQQTPGQGLQFLFEYFSETQRNKGNFPGRFSGRQFSNSRSEMNVSTLELGDSALYLCASSFGARQETQYFGPGTRLLVL.

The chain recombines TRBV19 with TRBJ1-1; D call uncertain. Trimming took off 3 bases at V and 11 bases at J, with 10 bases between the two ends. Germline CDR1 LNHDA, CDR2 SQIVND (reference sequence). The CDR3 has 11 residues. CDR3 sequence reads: CASSMGGRAFF. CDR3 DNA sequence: TGTGCCAGTAGTATGGGAGGAAGGGCTTTCTTT.

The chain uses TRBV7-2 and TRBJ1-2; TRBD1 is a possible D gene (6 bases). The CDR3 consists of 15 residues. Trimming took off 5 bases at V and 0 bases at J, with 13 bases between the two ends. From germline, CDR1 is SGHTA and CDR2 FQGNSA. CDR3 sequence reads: CASSLGQTANYGYTF. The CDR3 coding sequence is TGTGCCAGCAGCCTCGGACAGACAGCTAACTATGGCTACACCTTC.

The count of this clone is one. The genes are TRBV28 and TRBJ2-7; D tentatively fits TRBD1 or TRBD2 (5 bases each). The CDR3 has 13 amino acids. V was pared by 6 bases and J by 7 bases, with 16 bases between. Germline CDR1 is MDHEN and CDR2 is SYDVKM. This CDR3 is CASSPIGEREQYF. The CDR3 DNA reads TGTGCCAGCAGCCCAATAGGGGAGAGGGAGCAGTACTTC.

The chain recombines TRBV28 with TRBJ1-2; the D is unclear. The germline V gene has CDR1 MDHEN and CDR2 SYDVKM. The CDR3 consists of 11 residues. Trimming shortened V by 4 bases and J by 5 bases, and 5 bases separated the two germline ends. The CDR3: CASSSEYGYTF. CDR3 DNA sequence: TGTGCCAGCAGTTCGGAATATGGCTACACCTTC.

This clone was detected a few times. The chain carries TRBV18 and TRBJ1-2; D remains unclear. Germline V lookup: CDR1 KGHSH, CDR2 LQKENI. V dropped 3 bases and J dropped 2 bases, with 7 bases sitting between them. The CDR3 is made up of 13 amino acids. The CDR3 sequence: CASSPRENYGYTF. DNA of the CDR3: TGTGCCAGCTCACCTCGGGAAAACTATGGCTACACCTTC.

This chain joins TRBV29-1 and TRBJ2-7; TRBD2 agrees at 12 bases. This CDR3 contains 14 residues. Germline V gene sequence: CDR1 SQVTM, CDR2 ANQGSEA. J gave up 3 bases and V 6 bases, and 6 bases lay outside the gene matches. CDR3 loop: CSVTTSGSVYEQYF. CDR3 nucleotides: TGCAGCGTCACGACTAGCGGGAGTGTCTACGAGCAGTACTTC.

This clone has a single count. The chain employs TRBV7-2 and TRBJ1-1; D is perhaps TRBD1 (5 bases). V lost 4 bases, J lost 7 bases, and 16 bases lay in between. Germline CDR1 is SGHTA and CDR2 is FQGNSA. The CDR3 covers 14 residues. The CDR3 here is CASSSEAGLSEAFF. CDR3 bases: TGTGCCAGCAGCTCAGAGGCAGGGTTGAGTGAAGCTTTCTTT.

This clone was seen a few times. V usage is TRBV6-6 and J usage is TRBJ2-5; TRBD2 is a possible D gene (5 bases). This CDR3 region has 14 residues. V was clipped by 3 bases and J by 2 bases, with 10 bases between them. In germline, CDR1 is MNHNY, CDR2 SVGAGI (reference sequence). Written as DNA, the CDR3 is TGTGCCAGCAGTTATCCGCAGCGGCAAGAGACCCAGTACTTC. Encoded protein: CASSYPQRQETQYF.

CDR3 region: CASSQEGRSSYNEQFF. The CDR3 DNA follows: TGCGCCAGCAGCCAAGAGGGCCGTAGCTCCTACAATGAGCAGTTCTTC. The chain links TRBV4-1 to TRBJ2-1; D remains unclear. The CDR3 loop spans 16 amino acids. The ends were cut back, 0 bases at V and 0 bases at J, with 9 bases in the middle. CDR1 and CDR2 (germline): MGHRA, YSYEKL.

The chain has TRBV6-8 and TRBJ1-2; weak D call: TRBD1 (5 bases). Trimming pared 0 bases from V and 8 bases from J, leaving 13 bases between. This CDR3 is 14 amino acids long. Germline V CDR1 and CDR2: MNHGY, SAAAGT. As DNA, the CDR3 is TGTGCCAGCAGTTACTCGGGGGAACCGGACGGCTACACCTTC. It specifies CASSYSGEPDGYTF.

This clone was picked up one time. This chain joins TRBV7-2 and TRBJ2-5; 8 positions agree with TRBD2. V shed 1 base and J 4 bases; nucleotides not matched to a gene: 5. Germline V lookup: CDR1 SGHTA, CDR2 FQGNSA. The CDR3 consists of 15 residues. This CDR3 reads CASSLGGAGGETQYF. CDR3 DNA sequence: TGTGCCAGCAGCTTAGGAGGTGCGGGAGGAGAGACCCAGTACTTC.

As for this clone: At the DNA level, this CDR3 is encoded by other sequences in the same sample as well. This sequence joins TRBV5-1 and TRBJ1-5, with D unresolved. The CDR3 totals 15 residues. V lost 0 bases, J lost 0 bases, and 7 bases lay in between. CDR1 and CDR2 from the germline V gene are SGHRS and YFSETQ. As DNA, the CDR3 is TGCGCCAGCAGCTTGGCCGGGATTAGCAATCAGCCCCAGCATTTT. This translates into CASSLAGISNQPQHF. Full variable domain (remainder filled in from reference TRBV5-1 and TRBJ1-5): KAGVTQTPRYLIKTRGQQVTLSCSPISGHRSVSWYQQTPGQGLQFLFEYFSETQRNKGNFPGRFSGRQFSNSRSEMNVSTLELGDSALYLCASSLAGISNQPQHFGDGTRLSIL.

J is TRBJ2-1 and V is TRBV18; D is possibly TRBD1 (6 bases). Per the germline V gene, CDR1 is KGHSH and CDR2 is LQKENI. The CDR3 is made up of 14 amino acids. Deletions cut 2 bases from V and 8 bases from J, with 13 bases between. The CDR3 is CASSPGRGRDEQFF. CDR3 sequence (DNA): TGTGCCAGCTCACCAGGCAGGGGCCGGGATGAGCAGTTCTTC.

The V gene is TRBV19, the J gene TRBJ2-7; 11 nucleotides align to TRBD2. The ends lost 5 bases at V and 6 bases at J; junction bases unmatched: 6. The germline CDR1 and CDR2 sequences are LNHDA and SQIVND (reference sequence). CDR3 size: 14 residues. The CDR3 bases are TGTGCCAGTAGTTCACTAGCGGGAGAGGGCGAGCAGTACTTC. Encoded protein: CASSSLAGEGEQYF.

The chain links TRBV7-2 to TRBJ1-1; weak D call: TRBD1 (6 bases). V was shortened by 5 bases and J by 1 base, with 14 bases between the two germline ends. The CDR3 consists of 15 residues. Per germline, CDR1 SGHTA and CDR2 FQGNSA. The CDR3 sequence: CASSPQGGGNTEAFF. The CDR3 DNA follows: TGTGCCAGCAGCCCCCAAGGGGGGGGGAACACTGAAGCTTTCTTT. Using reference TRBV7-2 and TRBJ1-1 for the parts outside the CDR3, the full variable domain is GAGVSQSPSNKVTEKGKDVELRCDPISGHTALYWYRQSLGQGLEFLIYFQGNSAPDKSGLPSDRFSAERTGGSVSTLTIQRTQQEDSAVYLCASSPQGGGNTEAFFGQGTRLTVV.

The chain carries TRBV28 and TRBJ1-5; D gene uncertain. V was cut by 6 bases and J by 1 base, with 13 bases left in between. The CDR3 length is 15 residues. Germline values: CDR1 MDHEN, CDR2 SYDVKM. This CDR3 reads CASRRTSRSNQPQHF. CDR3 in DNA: TGTGCCAGCAGAAGGACGTCGAGGAGCAATCAGCCCCAGCATTTT. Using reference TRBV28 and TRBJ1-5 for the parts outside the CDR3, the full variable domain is DVKVTQSSRYLVKRTGEKVFLECVQDMDHENMFWYRQDPGLGLRLIYFSYDVKMKEKGDIPEGYSVSREKKERFSLILESASTNQTSMYLCASRRTSRSNQPQHFGDGTRLSIL.

The CDR3 nucleotides are TGTGCCAGCAGCCCCTCCTTGACTGGTACGAAGACCCAGTACTTC. Amino acid sequence: CASSPSLTGTKTQYF. The V gene is TRBV7-2, the J gene TRBJ2-5; D unclear. This CDR3 has 15 residues. Trimming removed 5 bases at V and 6 bases at J, with 19 bases between. CDR1 SGHTA and CDR2 FQGNSA come from the germline V gene. The variable domain in full, with the rest retrieved from reference TRBV7-2 and TRBJ2-5, is GAGVSQSPSNKVTEKGKDVELRCDPISGHTALYWYRQSLGQGLEFLIYFQGNSAPDKSGLPSDRFSAERTGGSVSTLTIQRTQQEDSAVYLCASSPSLTGTKTQYFGPGTRLLVL.

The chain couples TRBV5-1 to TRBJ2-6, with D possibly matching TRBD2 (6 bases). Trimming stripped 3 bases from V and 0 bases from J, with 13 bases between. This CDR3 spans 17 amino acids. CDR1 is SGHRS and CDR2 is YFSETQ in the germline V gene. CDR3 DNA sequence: TGCGCCAGCAGCTCGCGGGACGGAGCCTCTGGGGCCAACGTCCTGACTTTC. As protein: CASSSRDGASGANVLTF.

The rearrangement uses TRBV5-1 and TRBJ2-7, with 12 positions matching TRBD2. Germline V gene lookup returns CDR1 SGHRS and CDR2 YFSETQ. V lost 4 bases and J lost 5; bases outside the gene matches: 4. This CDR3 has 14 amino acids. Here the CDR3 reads CASSQTSGSHEQYF. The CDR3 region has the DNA TGCGCCAGCAGCCAGACTAGCGGGAGCCACGAGCAGTACTTC.

In nucleotides, the CDR3 is TGTGCCAGCTCACCACCGCTCCCCGGGATCAACACCGGGGAGCTGTTTTTT. This encodes CASSPPLPGINTGELFF. This chain connects TRBV18 to TRBJ2-2; the D gene is possibly TRBD2 (5 bases). Germline CDR1 reads KGHSH; CDR2 reads LQKENI. The CDR3 runs to 17 residues. V lost 0 bases, J lost 2 bases, and 13 bases lay in between.

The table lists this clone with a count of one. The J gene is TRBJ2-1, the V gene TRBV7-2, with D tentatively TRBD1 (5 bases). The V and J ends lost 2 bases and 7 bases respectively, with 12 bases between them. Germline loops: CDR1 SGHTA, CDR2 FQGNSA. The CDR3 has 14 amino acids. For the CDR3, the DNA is TGTGCCAGCAGCTTATCATTCACAGGTAATGAGCAGTTCTTC. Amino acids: CASSLSFTGNEQFF.

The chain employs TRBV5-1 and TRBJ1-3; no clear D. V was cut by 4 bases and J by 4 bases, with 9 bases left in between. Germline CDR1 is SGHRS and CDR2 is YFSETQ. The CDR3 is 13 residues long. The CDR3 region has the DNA TGCGCCAGCAGCGAGGGTGTAGGAAACACCATATATTTT. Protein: CASSEGVGNTIYF.

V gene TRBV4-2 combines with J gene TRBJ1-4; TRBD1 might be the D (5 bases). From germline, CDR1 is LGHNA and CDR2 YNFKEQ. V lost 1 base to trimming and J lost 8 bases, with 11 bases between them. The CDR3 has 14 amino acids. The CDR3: CASSQGRVGEKLFF. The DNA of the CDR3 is TGTGCCAGCAGCCAAGGCAGGGTGGGGGAAAAACTGTTTTTT.

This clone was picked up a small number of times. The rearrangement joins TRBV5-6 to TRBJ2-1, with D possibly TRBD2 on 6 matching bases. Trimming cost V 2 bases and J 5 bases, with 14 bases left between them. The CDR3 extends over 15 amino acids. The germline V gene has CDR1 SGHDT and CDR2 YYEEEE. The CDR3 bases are TGTGCCAGCAGCTTCGGGACTCAAGGTAACAATGAGCAGTTCTTC. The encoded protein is CASSFGTQGNNEQFF.

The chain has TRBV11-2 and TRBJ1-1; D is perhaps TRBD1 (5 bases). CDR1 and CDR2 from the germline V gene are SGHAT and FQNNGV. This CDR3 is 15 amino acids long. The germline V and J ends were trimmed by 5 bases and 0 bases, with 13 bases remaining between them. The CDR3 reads CASSLSQGLNTEAFF. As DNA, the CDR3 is TGTGCCAGCAGCCTTTCCCAGGGATTGAACACTGAAGCTTTCTTT.

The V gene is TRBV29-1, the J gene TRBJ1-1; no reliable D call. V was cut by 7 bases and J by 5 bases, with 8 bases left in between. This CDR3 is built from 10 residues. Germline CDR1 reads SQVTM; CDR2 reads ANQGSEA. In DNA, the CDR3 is TGCAGCGCCGGGCGGACTGAAGCTTTCTTT. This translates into CSAGRTEAFF.